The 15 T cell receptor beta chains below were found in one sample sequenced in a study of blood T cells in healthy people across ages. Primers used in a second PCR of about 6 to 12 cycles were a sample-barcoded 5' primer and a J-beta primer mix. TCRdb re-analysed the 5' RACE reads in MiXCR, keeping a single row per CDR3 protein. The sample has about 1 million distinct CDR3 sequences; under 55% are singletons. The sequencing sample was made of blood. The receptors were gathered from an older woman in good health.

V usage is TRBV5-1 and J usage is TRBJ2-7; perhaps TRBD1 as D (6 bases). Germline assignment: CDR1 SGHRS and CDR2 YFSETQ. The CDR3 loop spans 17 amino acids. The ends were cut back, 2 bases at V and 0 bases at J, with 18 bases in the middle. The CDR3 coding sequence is TGCGCCAGCAGCTTTTTGGACAGATACTGCGTCTCCTACGAGCAGTACTTC. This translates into CASSFLDRYCVSYEQYF.

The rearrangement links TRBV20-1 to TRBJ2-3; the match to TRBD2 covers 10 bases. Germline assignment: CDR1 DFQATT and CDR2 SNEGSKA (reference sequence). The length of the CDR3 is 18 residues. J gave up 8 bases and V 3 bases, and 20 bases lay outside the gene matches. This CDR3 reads CSASGSGRVGERAGTQYF. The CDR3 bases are TGCAGTGCTAGTGGGAGCGGGAGGGTAGGGGAGAGGGCAGGTACGCAGTATTTT.

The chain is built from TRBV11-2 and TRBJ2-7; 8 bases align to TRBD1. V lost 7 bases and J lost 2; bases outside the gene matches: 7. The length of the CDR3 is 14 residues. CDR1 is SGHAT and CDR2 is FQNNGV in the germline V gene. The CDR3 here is CASTFWTGTYEQYF. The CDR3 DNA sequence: TGTGCCAGCACCTTTTGGACAGGGACCTACGAGCAGTACTTC.

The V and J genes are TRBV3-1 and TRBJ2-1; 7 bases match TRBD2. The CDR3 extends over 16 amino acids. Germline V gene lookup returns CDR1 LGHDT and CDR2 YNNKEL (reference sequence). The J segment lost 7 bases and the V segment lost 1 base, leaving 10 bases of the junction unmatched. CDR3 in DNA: TGTGCCAGCAGCCAAGTAACCGGCGGGAGTCTGAATGAGCAGTTCTTC. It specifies CASSQVTGGSLNEQFF.

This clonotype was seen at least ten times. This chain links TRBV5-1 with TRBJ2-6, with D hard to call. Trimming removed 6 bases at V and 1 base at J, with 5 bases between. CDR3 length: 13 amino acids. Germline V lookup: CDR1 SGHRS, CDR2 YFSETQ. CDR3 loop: CASMYSGANVLTF. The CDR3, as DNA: TGCGCCAGCATGTATTCTGGGGCCAACGTCCTGACTTTC.

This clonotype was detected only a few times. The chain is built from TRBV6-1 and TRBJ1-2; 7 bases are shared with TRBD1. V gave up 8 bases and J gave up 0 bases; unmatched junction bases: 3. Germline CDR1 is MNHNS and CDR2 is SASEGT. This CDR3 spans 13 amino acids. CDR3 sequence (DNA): TGTGCCAGCCGGGACAGTTCTAACTATGGCTACACCTTC. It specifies CASRDSSNYGYTF.

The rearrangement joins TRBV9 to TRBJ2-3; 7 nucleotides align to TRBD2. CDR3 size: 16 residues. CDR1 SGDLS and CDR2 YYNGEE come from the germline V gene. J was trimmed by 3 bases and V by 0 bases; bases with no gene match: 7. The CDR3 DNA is TGTGCCAGCAGCGTAGGGGGGGGGAGTGGTACAGATACGCAGTATTTT. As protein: CASSVGGGSGTDTQYF.

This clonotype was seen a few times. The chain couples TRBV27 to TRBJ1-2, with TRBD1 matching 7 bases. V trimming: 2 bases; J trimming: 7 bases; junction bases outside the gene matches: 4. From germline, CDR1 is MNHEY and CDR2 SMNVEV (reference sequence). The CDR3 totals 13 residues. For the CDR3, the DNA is TGTGCCAGCAGTTTACGAGGGGGCGGTGGCTACACCTTC. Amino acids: CASSLRGGGGYTF.

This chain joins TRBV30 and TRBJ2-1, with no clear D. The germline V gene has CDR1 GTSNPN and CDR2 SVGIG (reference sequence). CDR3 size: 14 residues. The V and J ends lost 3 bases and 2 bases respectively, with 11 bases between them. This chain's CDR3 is CAWSSYQTYNEQFF. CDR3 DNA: TGTGCCTGGAGCAGCTACCAGACCTACAATGAGCAGTTCTTC. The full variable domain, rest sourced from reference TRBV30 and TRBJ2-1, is SQTIHQWPATLVQPVGSPLSLECTVEGTSNPNLYWYRQAAGRGLQLLFYSVGIGQISSEVPQNLSASRPQDRQFILSSKKLLLSDSGFYLCAWSSYQTYNEQFFGPGTRLTVL.

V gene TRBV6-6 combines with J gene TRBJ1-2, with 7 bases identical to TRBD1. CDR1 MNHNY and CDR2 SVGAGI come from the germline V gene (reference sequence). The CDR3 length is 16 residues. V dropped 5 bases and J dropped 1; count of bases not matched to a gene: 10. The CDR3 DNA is TGTGCCAGCAGTAGACAGGGACATACGGGTAACTATGGCTACACCTTC. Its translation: CASSRQGHTGNYGYTF.

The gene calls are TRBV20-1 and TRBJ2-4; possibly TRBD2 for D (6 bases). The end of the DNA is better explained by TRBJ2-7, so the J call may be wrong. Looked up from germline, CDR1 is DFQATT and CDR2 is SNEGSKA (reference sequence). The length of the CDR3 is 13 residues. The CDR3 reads CSARVLASDEQYF. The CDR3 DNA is TGCAGTGCTAGGGTACTAGCTTCGGACGAGCAGTACTTC.

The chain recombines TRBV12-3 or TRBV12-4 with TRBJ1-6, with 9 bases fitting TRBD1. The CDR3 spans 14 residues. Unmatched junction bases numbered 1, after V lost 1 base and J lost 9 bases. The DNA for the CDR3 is TGTGCCAGCAGTTTAGACAGGGGGCGTTCACCCCTCCACTTT. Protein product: CASSLDRGRSPLHF.

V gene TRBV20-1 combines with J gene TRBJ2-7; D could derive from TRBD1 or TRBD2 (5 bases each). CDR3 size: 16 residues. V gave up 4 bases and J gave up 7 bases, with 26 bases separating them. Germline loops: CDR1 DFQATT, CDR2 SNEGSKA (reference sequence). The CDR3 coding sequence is TGCAGTGCTATGCCAGGTGGGGACGCGTCCTACAATGAGCAGTACTTC. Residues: CSAMPGGDASYNEQYF.

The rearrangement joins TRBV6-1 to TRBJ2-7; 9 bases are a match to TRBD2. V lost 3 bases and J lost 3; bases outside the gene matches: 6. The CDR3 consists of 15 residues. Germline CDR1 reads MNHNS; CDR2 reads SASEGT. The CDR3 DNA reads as TGTGCCAGCAGTGACTTAGCGGGAGTAAACTACGAGCAGTACTTC. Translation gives CASSDLAGVNYEQYF.

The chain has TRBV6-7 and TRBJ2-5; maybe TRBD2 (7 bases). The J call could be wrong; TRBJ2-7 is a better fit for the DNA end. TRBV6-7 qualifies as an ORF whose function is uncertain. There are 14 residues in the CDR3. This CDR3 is CATLGGGPYYEQYF. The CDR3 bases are TGTGCCACCCTAGGGGGAGGGCCCTACTACGAGCAGTACTTC.